The rows below give T cell receptor beta chains drawn from one sample of a study of technical replicates of blood from a few donors. Some clones are missing from TCRdb's copy, which holds only in-frame ones; the method was immunoSEQ multiplex PCR. The data contain roughly 70,000 clones, roughly 92% of them seen just once; the ten biggest clones take up 4.7%. The specimen sequenced was PBMCs. The receptors come from a human donor in good health. Some clones in this sample may be carry-over from other donors' samples. CDR3s include the opening cysteine and the closing phenylalanine or tryptophan. A D gene is named only where the DNA matches it firmly. Expanded clones get a size class; other rows say once, few or many, or leave the size out.

j_call v_call d_call clone_size cdr3_aa cdr3_nt
TRBJ2-2 TRBV10-3 TRBD1 NA CAINSGTGFTGELFF TGTGCCATCAATTCAGGGACAGGGTTCACCGGGGAGCTGTTTTTT
TRBJ2-7 TRBV5-1 TRBD1 NA CASSLEGTGVSGEQYF TGCGCCAGCAGCTTGGAAGGGACAGGGGTATCTGGCGAGCAGTACTTC
TRBJ1-5 TRBV2 TRBD1 NA CASVRDRDQPQHF TGTGCCAGCGTCAGAGACAGGGATCAGCCCCAGCATTTT
TRBJ2-2 TRBV7-6 TRBD1 NA CASSLEGQGESGGELFF TGTGCCAGCAGCTTAGAAGGACAGGGTGAAAGTGGCGGGGAGCTGTTTTTT
TRBJ1-2 TRBV27 NA NA CASSDGETYGYTF TGTGCCAGCAGTGACGGGGAGACCTATGGCTACACCTTC
TRBJ1-2 TRBV5-4 NA NA CASSAWTAYGYTF TGTGCCAGCAGCGCTTGGACAGCTTATGGCTACACCTTC
TRBJ2-3 TRBV15 NA NA CATSRPAGVSTDTQYF TGTGCCACCAGCAGGCCAGCGGGTGTTAGCACAGATACGCAGTATTTT
TRBJ2-7 TRBV5-5 TRBD1 NA CASSLVPDRGEQYF TGTGCCAGCAGCTTGGTTCCGGACAGGGGCGAGCAGTACTTC
TRBJ2-7 TRBV9 NA once CASSPTQASYEQYF TGTGCCAGCAGCCCAACACAGGCCTCCTACGAGCAGTACTTC
TRBJ1-1 TRBV6-1 TRBD1 NA CASRGFTGDTEAFF TGTGCCAGCAGGGGCTTCACAGGGGACACTGAAGCTTTCTTT
TRBJ1-1 TRBV29-1 NA NA CSVEDGTLNTEAFF TGCAGCGTTGAAGACGGGACACTGAACACTGAAGCTTTCTTT
TRBJ2-3 TRBV6-5 TRBD2 NA CASSREGGRADTQYF TGTGCCAGCAGTCGGGAAGGCGGGAGGGCCGATACGCAGTATTTT
TRBJ1-2 TRBV7-2 NA NA CASSPLNGYTF TGTGCCAGCAGCCCGTTAAATGGCTACACCTTC
TRBJ1-1 TRBV30 TRBD1 NA CACEPPGGERYTEAFF TGTGCCTGTGAACCTCCAGGGGGCGAGAGATACACTGAAGCTTTCTTT
TRBJ2-7 TRBV27 NA NA CASSLQTSYEQYF TGTGCCAGCAGTTTACAGACTTCCTACGAGCAGTACTTC
TRBJ2-1 TRBV7-2 NA NA CASSLQMAAGDEQFF TGTGCCAGCAGCTTACAGATGGCGGCTGGTGATGAGCAGTTCTTC
TRBJ1-2 TRBV11-2 NA NA CASSSGGYGYTF TGTGCCAGCAGCTCCGGGGGCTATGGCTACACCTTC
TRBJ1-3 TRBV15 NA NA CATSTEGRSAIYF TGTGCCACCAGCACAGAGGGGAGGAGCGCCATATATTTT
TRBJ2-1 TRBV19 NA NA CASSPYSYNEQFF TGTGCCAGTAGTCCGTACTCCTACAATGAGCAGTTCTTC
TRBJ1-3 TRBV2 NA NA CASSAGLENTIYF TGTGCCAGCAGTGCAGGGTTAGAAAACACCATATATTTT
TRBJ2-2 TRBV6-6 TRBD1 NA CASTGQGAAGELFF TGTGCCAGCACCGGACAGGGGGCAGCCGGGGAGCTGTTTTTT
TRBJ2-2 TRBV6-4 NA few CASSDLGTGELFF TGTGCCAGCAGTGACCTCGGCACCGGGGAGCTGTTTTTT
TRBJ2-5 TRBV6-4 NA once CASSDSSIQETQYF TGTGCCAGCAGTGACTCGAGTATCCAAGAGACCCAGTACTTC
TRBJ1-1 TRBV5-5 NA NA CASSFQGNTEAFF TGTGCCAGCAGCTTTCAGGGGAACACTGAAGCTTTCTTT
TRBJ1-2 TRBV5-1 NA NA CASSPGGPTGYGYTF TGCGCCAGCAGCCCCGGGGGTCCCACCGGGTATGGCTACACCTTC
TRBJ1-2 TRBV4-3 TRBD1 NA CASSQDGQGANYGYTF TGCGCCAGCAGCCAAGACGGCCAGGGGGCGAACTATGGCTACACCTTC
TRBJ2-7 TRBV5-1 NA NA CASRWRADYEQYF TGCGCCAGCCGATGGAGGGCTGACTATGAGCAGTACTTC
TRBJ2-3 TRBV6-5 TRBD1 NA CASKETGADTQYF TGTGCCAGCAAAGAGACAGGGGCAGATACGCAGTATTTT
TRBJ1-1 TRBV5-1 TRBD1 NA CASSRNPTGGTEAFF TGCGCCAGCAGCCGCAACCCGACAGGGGGCACTGAAGCTTTCTTT
TRBJ1-6 TRBV15 NA NA CATSREAGHSPLHF TGTGCCACCAGCAGAGAGGCGGGTCATTCACCCCTCCACTTT
TRBJ1-6 TRBV27 TRBD1 NA CASSQGQGRGYNSPLHF TGTGCCAGCAGTCAAGGACAGGGAAGGGGGTATAATTCACCCCTCCACTTT
TRBJ2-2 TRBV7-9 TRBD1 NA CASSIGTGANTGELFF TGTGCCAGCAGTATAGGGACAGGGGCGAACACCGGGGAGCTGTTTTTT
TRBJ1-2 TRBV19 NA NA CASSIAGPYGYTF TGTGCCAGTAGTATAGCGGGTCCCTATGGCTACACCTTC
TRBJ2-7 TRBV18 TRBD2 NA CASSPLSRLAGYEQYF TGTGCCAGCTCACCACTCTCAAGACTAGCGGGCTACGAGCAGTACTTC
TRBJ2-1 TRBV19 NA NA CASSILQGNNEQFF TGTGCCAGTAGTATCCTTCAGGGCAACAATGAGCAGTTCTTC